The T cell receptor (beta chain) described here comes from a study of radiation and T cells in renal cell carcinoma. On this clone itself: As yet, its antigen is unknown.

Regarding the study as a whole: In blood, top tumor clones expanded by 2 weeks, shrinking by 4.

Here immunoSEQ multiplex PCR was the method, and the copy in TCRdb shows in-frame clones only, minus some. The table includes 100,000 to 150,000 clones, roughly four fifths detected once. The time point here: blood 2 weeks post-SBRT. Described treatment: 15 Gy SBRT to primary tumor, nephrectomy 4 weeks later. Serial blood draws occurred at baseline and 2 and 4 weeks post-SBRT. The patient's renal cell carcinoma had clear cell pathology. Source: blood, taken from a patient whose treatment included radiotherapy and nephrectomy. This receptor was obtained from a man aged 45-65 years with renal cell carcinoma.

This chain's CDR3 is CASSFSLGVTYGYTF. The CDR3 DNA sequence: TGCGCCAGCAGCTTTAGCCTGGGCGTTACCTATGGCTACACCTTC. The gene calls are TRBV5-1 and TRBJ1-2, with D unresolved. The CDR3 consists of 15 residues. CDR1 SGHRS and CDR2 YFSETQ come from the germline V gene. V was pared by 2 bases and J by 4 bases, with 15 bases between.